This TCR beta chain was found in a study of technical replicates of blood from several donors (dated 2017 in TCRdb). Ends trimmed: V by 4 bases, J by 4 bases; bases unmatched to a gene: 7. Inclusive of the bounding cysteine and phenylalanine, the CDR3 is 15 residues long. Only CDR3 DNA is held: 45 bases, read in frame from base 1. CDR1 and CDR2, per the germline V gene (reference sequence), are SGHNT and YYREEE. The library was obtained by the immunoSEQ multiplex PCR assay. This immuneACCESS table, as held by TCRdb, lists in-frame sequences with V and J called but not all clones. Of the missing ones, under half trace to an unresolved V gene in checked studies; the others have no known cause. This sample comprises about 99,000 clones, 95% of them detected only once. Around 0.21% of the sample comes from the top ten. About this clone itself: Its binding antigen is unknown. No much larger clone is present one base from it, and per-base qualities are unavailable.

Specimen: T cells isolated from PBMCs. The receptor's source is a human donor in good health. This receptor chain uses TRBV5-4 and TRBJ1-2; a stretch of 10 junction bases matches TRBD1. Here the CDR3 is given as CASSRQGAKSYGYTF. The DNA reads TGTGCCAGCAGCAGACAGGGGGCAAAATCCTATGGCTACACCTTC.